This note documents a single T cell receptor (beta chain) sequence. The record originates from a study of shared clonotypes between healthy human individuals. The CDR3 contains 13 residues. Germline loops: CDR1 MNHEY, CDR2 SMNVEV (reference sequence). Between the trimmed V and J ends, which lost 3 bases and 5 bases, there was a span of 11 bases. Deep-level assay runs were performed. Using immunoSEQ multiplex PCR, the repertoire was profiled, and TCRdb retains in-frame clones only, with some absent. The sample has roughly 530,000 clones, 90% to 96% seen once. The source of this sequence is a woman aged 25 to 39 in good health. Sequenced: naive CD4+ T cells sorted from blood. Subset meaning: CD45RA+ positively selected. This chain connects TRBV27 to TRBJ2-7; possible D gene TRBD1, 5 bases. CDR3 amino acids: CASSFLEGDEQYF. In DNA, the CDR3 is TGTGCCAGCAGTTTCTTAGAAGGGGACGAGCAGTACTTC.